The T cell receptor (beta chain) under discussion was sequenced for a study of regulatory T cells in long-lasting Graves disease. In germline, CDR1 is MDHEN, CDR2 SYDVKM. The V end lost 8 bases, the J end lost 1 base, and 18 bases lay between the germline ends. The CDR3 spans 17 residues. Investigators prepared the TCR beta libraries by applying iRepertoire HTBI primers and Arm-PCR of CDR3 regions. One entry per CDR3 protein results from TCRdb running MiXCR on the multiplex PCR reads. The sample carries 350,000 to 400,000 distinct CDR3 sequences, about 14% recorded once. This clonotype appeared many times. The antigen is unknown. Broader study findings: Public clonotype sharing was higher in persistent than newly diagnosed patients. The study found lower TCR diversity in persistent Graves' patients than in newly diagnosed ones.

Time point indicated: newly diagnosed GD, antithyroid drugs for less than 3 months. Isolated PBMC RNA provided the starting material for the TCR library. Graves' disease diagnosis followed American Thyroid Association guidelines. The chain has TRBV28 and TRBJ2-6, with TRBD1 as a possible D gene (5 bases). The sequenced sample was peripheral blood mononuclear cells (PBMCs), obtained at new diagnosis, from a patient treated with antithyroid drugs. The receptor comes from a female donor with Graves disease. The CDR3 DNA is TGTGCCAGCTGCGCGGTCAGACAGATTTCTGGGGCCAACGTCCTGACTTTC. It encodes CASCAVRQISGANVLTF.